This T cell receptor (beta chain) originates from a study of early T cells in non-severe SARS-CoV-2 infection. This clonotype was seen repeatedly, ten times or more. TCRdb used MiXCR to reprocess the 5' RACE reads, holding one entry per CDR3 protein. The profile covers about 60,000 distinct CDR3 sequences, with 8% to 9.5% appearing a single time and around 17% taken by the ten largest. CDR1 KGHSH and CDR2 LQKENI come from the germline V gene. The CDR3 is 16 residues long. The V and J ends lost 3 bases and 2 bases, in that order; junction bases with no gene match: 7. This sequence was found in an adult who was a healthcare worker with PCR-confirmed SARS-CoV-2 infection or an uninfected control (not recorded which). Sequenced: whole blood. J is TRBJ2-3 and V is TRBV18; the match to TRBD1 covers 8 bases. As DNA, the CDR3 is TGTGCCAGCTCACCCGGGGGACAGGTCTACACAGATACGCAGTATTTT. Its protein product is CASSPGGQVYTDTQYF.